This T cell receptor (beta chain) was documented in a study of cytomegalovirus exposure and HLA in healthy donors. In regard to this clone: Its antigen is unknown.

Trimming left V 5 bases short and J 0 bases short, with 11 bases between. This CDR3 is built from 16 residues. Germline CDR1 and CDR2: SGHAT and FQNNGV. PCR used 60 Vbeta primers and 13 Jbeta primers. Only in-frame clones appear in the TCRdb table, and some are missing; sequencing was by immunoSEQ multiplex PCR. The data contain 55,000 to 70,000 clones, around 74% of them singletons. Study findings and constraints: Across all donors, roughly uniform sequencing depth was an assumption of the presence/absence analyses. TCR beta chains numbering 150 to 200 were designated cytomegalovirus-associated. In vitro experiments confirmed that a few CMV-associated chains were specific for CMV antigens.

The J gene is TRBJ2-6, the V gene TRBV11-2; D perhaps matches TRBD2 (5 bases). This receptor was identified in a woman aged 60 to 75 in good health and CMV-seropositive. The specimen sequenced was PBMCs. CDR3 DNA: TGTGCCAGCAGCCCCACGGGGAACTCTGGGGCCAACGTCCTGACTTTC. Its protein product is CASSPTGNSGANVLTF.